The 8 T cell receptor beta chains below were found in one sample sequenced in a study of post-analysis software for immune sequencing data. Study-wide results and limits: Four or five TRBV segments (TRBV5-6, TRBV5-1 and TRBV20-1 among them) occurred more frequently in patients than in controls.

Carried by the TCR beta cDNA libraries were unique molecular identifiers. TCRdb reprocessed the PCR reads via MiXCR and lists one record per CDR3 protein. This table holds 400,000 to 500,000 distinct CDR3 sequences, 35% to 45% found once. Antigens of these TCRs are unknown. Sequencing was carried out using blood. These receptors came from a girl aged 2-10 years with multiple sclerosis.

This clonotype was found a few times. The V call is TRBV6-6, the J call TRBJ2-1; a weak D match, TRBD1 (6 bases). Germline V gene sequence: CDR1 MNHNY, CDR2 SVGAGI (reference sequence). The length of the CDR3 is 17 residues. V lost 2 bases and J 4 bases, leaving 18 bases between the germline ends. This CDR3 reads CASSYAYVRDIYNEQFF. CDR3 nucleotides: TGTGCCAGCAGTTACGCATATGTCCGGGACATATACAATGAGCAGTTCTTC.

V gene TRBV2 combines with J gene TRBJ2-1; 9 nucleotides agree with TRBD2. V lost 6 bases and J lost 9; bases outside the gene matches: 9. The CDR3 consists of 14 residues. Germline-derived CDR1 and CDR2 are SNHLY and FYNNEI. The CDR3 is CASSPGLAFAEQFF. CDR3 sequence (DNA): TGTGCCAGCAGCCCGGGACTAGCTTTCGCTGAGCAGTTCTTC.

The chain links TRBV24-1 to TRBJ2-5, with D tentatively TRBD2 (6 bases). The CDR3 has 13 amino acids. V shed 9 bases and J shed 3 bases, with 13 bases lying between them. Germline-derived CDR1 and CDR2 are KGHDR and SFDVKD. DNA of the CDR3: TGTGCCACCGCTGGGGGGTCGGAAGAGACCCAGTACTTC. Translating gives CATAGGSEETQYF.

The J gene is TRBJ2-2, the V gene TRBV7-3; D perhaps matches TRBD2 (6 bases). The CDR3 runs 14 residues. V lost 2 bases, J lost 7 bases, and 11 bases lay in between. Germline V gives CDR1 SGHTA, CDR2 FQGTGA. CDR3 protein: CASSLGAGIGELFF. The DNA of the CDR3 is TGTGCCAGCAGCTTAGGGGCGGGAATCGGGGAGCTGTTTTTT.

This clonotype was counted only a few times. At one boundary the junction diverges from the germline segment, which might be a read error. The rearrangement joins TRBV10-1 to TRBJ2-7; D is unresolved. The CDR3 consists of 11 residues. The germline V gene has CDR1 WNHNN and CDR2 SYGVQD (reference sequence). The CDR3 nucleotides read TGCGCCGGCAGTCGAGGTTACGAGCAGTACTTC. It specifies CAGSRGYEQYF.

This clonotype was observed at least ten times. The chain recombines TRBV28 with TRBJ2-7; D is tentatively TRBD1 or TRBD2 (5 bases each). Germline V gene lookup returns CDR1 MDHEN and CDR2 SYDVKM. There are 17 residues in the CDR3. The germline V and J ends were trimmed by 3 bases and 5 bases, with 23 bases remaining between them. The CDR3 sequence: CASSFWVSSAGSNEQYF. In DNA, the CDR3 is TGTGCCAGCAGTTTCTGGGTTTCGTCGGCAGGGAGTAACGAGCAGTACTTC.

This clonotype has only a few counts. This rearrangement joins TRBV28 to TRBJ1-5; D is unresolved. V lost 6 bases, J lost 7 bases, and 16 bases lay in between. This CDR3 spans 14 amino acids. Germline-derived CDR1 and CDR2 are MDHEN and SYDVKM. This CDR3 reads CASRRPDLAQPQHF. The CDR3 DNA follows: TGTGCCAGCAGGAGACCGGACTTAGCCCAGCCCCAGCATTTT.

The chain has TRBV12-3 or TRBV12-4 and TRBJ2-5; D perhaps matches TRBD1 (6 bases). V gave up 4 bases and J gave up 5 bases, with 14 bases separating them. The CDR3 loop spans 14 amino acids. The CDR3 region is CASSSRGLGETQYF. The CDR3 DNA reads as TGTGCCAGCAGTTCTAGGGGGTTAGGGGAGACCCAGTACTTC.